This passage covers 15 T cell receptor beta chains from one sample sequenced in a study of blood T cell repertoires in COVID-19. The table came from immunoSEQ multiplex PCR; TCRdb's copy has only in-frame clones and leaves some out. The sample yields roughly 300,000 clones, around 90% seen once. The sample taken for sequencing was PBMCs or T cells enriched from blood (not recorded which). These receptors were obtained from a woman aged 25 to 45 who had recovered from COVID-19.

V and J are TRBV6-1 and TRBJ2-1; D remains ambiguous. V gave up 4 bases and J gave up 9 bases, with 10 bases separating them. Germline CDR1 reads MNHNS; CDR2 reads SASEGT. The CDR3 runs 12 residues. The CDR3 nucleotides read TGTGCCAGCAGTGGTAGCCGGGTTGAGCAGTTCTTC. Encoded protein: CASSGSRVEQFF.

This chain connects TRBV30 to TRBJ1-2, with a weak D call TRBD1 (6 bases). Germline values: CDR1 GTSNPN, CDR2 SVGIG (reference sequence). The ends were cut back, 0 bases at V and 4 bases at J, with 12 bases in the middle. CDR3 size: 14 residues. CDR3 amino acids: CAWSVLDSPYGYTF. For the CDR3, the DNA is TGTGCCTGGAGTGTACTGGACAGTCCCTATGGCTACACCTTC.

CDR3 residues: CASSPLERNTIYF. Here the CDR3 DNA reads TGTGCCAGCAGCCCCCTTGAGCGAAACACCATATATTTT. V gene TRBV3-1 (or the pseudogene TRBV3-2) combines with J gene TRBJ1-3; D gene unclear. The CDR3 is made up of 13 amino acids. Germline CDR1 reads LGHDT; CDR2 reads YNNKEL (reference sequence). Trimming took 4 bases from V and 5 from J, leaving 9 bases between them.

The chain joins TRBV30 to TRBJ1-5, with TRBD1 matching over 9 bases. There are 19 residues in the CDR3. The germline V gene has CDR1 GTSNPN and CDR2 SVGIG (reference sequence). In DNA form, the CDR3 reads TGTGCTTACCGGGACAGGGACGAATTCTACCGAGCAGGCGGTCAGCCCCAGCATTTT. Translation gives CAYRDRDEFYRAGGQPQHF.

V gene TRBV11-2 combines with J gene TRBJ1-6, with unresolved D. The CDR3 length is 15 residues. Per germline, CDR1 SGHAT and CDR2 FQNNGV. V was clipped by 5 bases and J by 8 bases, with 16 bases between them. CDR3 sequence (DNA): TGTGCCAGCAGCCGCCCGGGAGTCTTGGATTCACCCCTCCACTTT. It codes for CASSRPGVLDSPLHF. Based on the CDR3 plus reference TRBV11-2 and TRBJ1-6, the full variable domain is EAGVAQSPRYKIIEKRQSVAFWCNPISGHATLYWYQQILGQGPKLLIQFQNNGVVDDSQLPKDRFSAERLKGVDSTLKIQPAKLEDSAVYLCASSRPGVLDSPLHFGNGTRLTVT.

The chain recombines TRBV6-6 with TRBJ2-7, with TRBD2 as a possible D gene (6 bases). The CDR3 sequence is 15 residues long. Trimming removed 5 bases from V and 4 bases from J, with 18 bases in between. The germline V gene has CDR1 MNHNY and CDR2 SVGAGI (reference sequence). Here the CDR3 reads CASSRAALRGYEQYF. CDR3 bases: TGTGCCAGCAGTAGGGCGGCTCTCCGGGGGTACGAGCAGTACTTC.

The genes are TRBV2 and TRBJ1-5; 7 bases align to TRBD1. The CDR3 has 18 residues. V shed 6 bases, J shed 0 bases, and the junction held 14 bases outside the gene matches. Germline V gene lookup returns CDR1 SNHLY and CDR2 FYNNEI. Here the CDR3 DNA reads TGTGCCAGCAGCCAGACCTTCCCCCGACAGGGTAGCAATCAGCCCCAGCATTTT. Encoded protein: CASSQTFPRQGSNQPQHF.

Only one count was recorded for this clone. The V gene is TRBV3-1 (or the pseudogene TRBV3-2), the J gene TRBJ1-2, with 10 bases aligning to TRBD1. The CDR3 loop spans 15 amino acids. Germline CDR1 is LGHDT and CDR2 is YNNKEL (reference sequence). V trimming: 3 bases; J trimming: 5 bases; junction bases outside the gene matches: 6. The DNA for the CDR3 is TGTGCCAGCAGCCACCCGGGACAGGGGTTTTATGGCTACACCTTC. Translating gives CASSHPGQGFYGYTF.

The chain recombines TRBV29-1 with TRBJ1-3, with D uncertain. V was shortened by 4 bases and J by 0 bases, with 4 bases between the two germline ends. This CDR3 spans 12 amino acids. Germline V lookup: CDR1 SQVTM, CDR2 ANQGSEA. CDR3 sequence: CSVASSGNTIYF. CDR3 in DNA: TGCAGCGTTGCGAGCTCTGGAAACACCATATATTTT. Looking up the rest from reference TRBV29-1 and TRBJ1-3 gives the full variable domain: SAVISQKPSRDICQRGTSLTIQCQVDSQVTMMFWYRQQPGQSLTLIATANQGSEATYESGFVIDKFPISRPNLTFSTLTVSNMSPEDSSIYLCSVASSGNTIYFGEGSWLTVV.

The rearrangement uses TRBV11-2 and TRBJ1-2; 8 bases fit TRBD1. The CDR3 covers 14 residues. The J segment lost 7 bases and the V segment lost 3 bases, leaving 7 bases of the junction unmatched. Germline V gene sequence: CDR1 SGHAT, CDR2 FQNNGV. CDR3 sequence: CASSFQQGVAGYTF. CDR3 coding DNA: TGTGCCAGCAGCTTCCAACAGGGGGTTGCTGGCTACACCTTC.

Only one count was recorded for this clone. This rearrangement joins TRBV2 to TRBJ1-6; 7 nucleotides match TRBD1. The V gene's germline CDR1 is SNHLY and CDR2 FYNNEI. The CDR3 extends over 15 amino acids. V lost 8 bases and J lost 7; bases outside the gene matches: 11. DNA of the CDR3: TGTGCCAGCCCGGGGACAGAAGGACTCAATTCACCCCTCCACTTT. It is translated as CASPGTEGLNSPLHF.

This chain connects TRBV11-3 to TRBJ1-6; tentative D call: TRBD1 (6 bases). CDR1 SGHNT and CDR2 YENEEA come from the germline V gene. V was pared by 5 bases and J by 7 bases, with 21 bases between. The CDR3 consists of 17 residues. The CDR3 sequence is CASSLDGTRRRNSPLHF. CDR3 DNA sequence: TGTGCCAGCAGCCTGGACGGGACAAGGAGGCGAAATTCACCCCTCCACTTT.

In its sample, this clone was seen once. The chain is built from TRBV7-3 and TRBJ2-1; 10 nucleotides line up with TRBD1. This CDR3 contains 21 residues. J gave up 5 bases and V 0 bases, and 19 bases lay outside the gene matches. CDR1 and CDR2 from the germline V gene are SGHTA and FQGTGA. The CDR3 nucleotides are TGTGCCAGCAGCTTAACGTTATCCGACAGGGGGCGATCCTTGGGCAACAATGAGCAGTTCTTC. It specifies CASSLTLSDRGRSLGNNEQFF.

This clone has only a few counts. V usage is TRBV6-5 and J usage is TRBJ1-6; 10 bases fit TRBD1. V was clipped by 7 bases and J by 8 bases; unmatched bases: 8. CDR3 length equals 15 residues. Germline CDR1 MNHEY, CDR2 SVGAGI. The CDR3 DNA reads as TGTGCCAGCAACCTAGGGGGACAGGGGTATTCACCCCTCCACTTT. This translates into CASNLGGQGYSPLHF.

This sequence joins TRBV2 and TRBJ1-4, with a weak D call TRBD1 (6 bases). Germline V gives CDR1 SNHLY, CDR2 FYNNEI. CDR3 size: 16 residues. The V gene lost 7 bases and the J gene lost 3 bases, with 18 bases spanning the gap. The CDR3 reads CASKWWEGGANEKLFF. The CDR3 coding sequence is TGTGCCAGCAAGTGGTGGGAAGGGGGGGCTAATGAAAAACTGTTTTTT.